A selection of T cell receptor beta chains follows, all from one sample in a study of blood T cell repertoires in COVID-19. Clones were read by immunoSEQ multiplex PCR, and TCRdb kept only the in-frame ones, dropping some. The sample yields around 63,000 clones, 86% seen once. The sequencing input was peripheral blood. All receptors come from a woman older than 75 with acute or convalescent COVID-19. CDR3s include the opening cysteine and the closing phenylalanine or tryptophan. A D gene is named only where the DNA matches it firmly.

V: TRBV5-8; D: -; J: TRBJ1-4; CDR3: CASSFFREKLFF
V: TRBV28; D: -; J: TRBJ2-7; CDR3: CASSAGEQYF
V: TRBV18; D: -; J: TRBJ2-1; CDR3: CASSDLDSLSSYNEQFF
V: TRBV6-5; D: TRBD1; J: TRBJ2-7; CDR3: CASSNTGGGYEQYF
V: TRBV6-5; D: -; J: TRBJ1-2; CDR3: CASNPERRGSYGYTF
V: TRBV19; D: -; J: TRBJ1-3; CDR3: CASSNRGAEISGNTIYF
V: TRBV19; D: TRBD1; J: TRBJ1-2; CDR3: CASSGTGWGYTF
V: TRBV28; D: -; J: TRBJ2-2; CDR3: CASSEGIGSNTGELFF
V: TRBV9; D: -; J: TRBJ1-3; CDR3: CASSVEAQRNTIYF
V: TRBV27; D: -; J: TRBJ1-1; CDR3: CASSLQGPPFTEAFF
V: TRBV5-1; D: TRBD2; J: TRBJ2-1; CDR3: CASSLALAGGSLNEQFF
V: TRBV9; D: TRBD2; J: TRBJ2-7; CDR3: CASSVSGTSYEQYF
V: TRBV5-1; D: TRBD1; J: TRBJ1-1; CDR3: CASSLEQGGVEAFF
V: TRBV11-1; D: -; J: TRBJ1-2; CDR3: CASREDRDYGYTF
V: TRBV9; D: -; J: TRBJ1-1; CDR3: CASSSSGRGTEAFF
V: TRBV18; D: TRBD2; J: TRBJ2-1; CDR3: CASSPPPAGGLYNEQFF
V: TRBV7-2; D: -; J: TRBJ1-2; CDR3: CASSPGGWNYGYTF
V: TRBV5-1; D: -; J: TRBJ2-2; CDR3: CASSLQGYTGELFF